This record covers a single TCR beta chain. Original methodology: Amplification of reference gene primers provided the estimated nucleated cell counts. Assay: immunoSEQ multiplex PCR; the TCRdb copy retains only in-frame clones and omits some. The V and J calls and clone size are taken from that table; D and trimming were inferred from the DNA. The sample consists of 45,000 to 55,000 clones, about 90% of them appearing once. CDR3 length equals 14 residues. Germline V gene data show CDR1 as SGHTS and CDR2 as YDEGEE. The ends lost 4 bases at V and 5 bases at J; junction bases unmatched: 5. The data were obtained in a study of blood T cell repertoires in COVID-19. About the study: The United States, Italy and Spain supplied acute and convalescent COVID-19 samples.

The specimen sequenced was peripheral blood. The chain carries TRBV5-8 and TRBJ1-4; TRBD1 aligns across 7 bases. The origin of this receptor is a human donor in a cohort sampled during active COVID-19. The CDR3 here is CASSEGQRNEKLFF. For the CDR3, the DNA is TGTGCCAGCAGCGAGGGACAGAGGAATGAAAAACTGTTTTTT.